What follows are 27 T cell receptor beta chains derived from one specimen sequenced in a study of T cell responses to AZD1222 COVID-19 vaccine (dated by TCRdb to about 2021). In the paper's terms, the time point label means: baseline before first vaccination. Library preparation used the immunoSEQ multiplex PCR assay. In TCRdb, the immuneACCESS table is reduced to in-frame sequences with V and J assigned. These tables do not hold every clone; where another copy was compared, an unresolved V gene accounts for under half, and the others remain unexplained. This sample has more than 85,000 clones in its table, and roughly nine tenths of those were observed once. The ten largest clones add up to around 8% of the sample. The sequencing used peripheral blood, collected on day 0 of AZD1222 vaccination. The receptors originated from an adult in good health.

This clone was seen more than once but under ten times. The genes are TRBV15 and TRBJ2-3; no clear D. Germline values: CDR1 LNHNV, CDR2 YYDKDF (reference sequence). The ends were cut back, 0 bases at V and 3 bases at J, with 10 bases in the middle. The CDR3 sequence is 15 residues long. DNA for the CDR3: TGTGCCACCAGCAGAGATAAGGGAAGGACAGATACGCAGTATTTT. Translation gives CATSRDKGRTDTQYF. The variable domain in full, completed from reference TRBV15 and TRBJ2-3, reads DAMVIQNPRYQVTQFGKPVTLSCSQTLNHNVMYWYQQKSSQAPKLLFHYYDKDFNNEADTPDNFQSRRPNTSFCFLDIRSPGLGDTAMYLCATSRDKGRTDTQYFGPGTRLTVL.

This chain links TRBV18 with TRBJ1-1; 7 bases line up with TRBD1. Germline loops: CDR1 KGHSH, CDR2 LQKENI. V was pared by 4 bases and J by 5 bases, with 10 bases of the junction left unmatched. This CDR3 is built from 15 residues. This CDR3 is CASSREAGGRTEAFF. In DNA form, the CDR3 reads TGTGCCAGCTCACGAGAAGCAGGGGGAAGGACTGAAGCTTTCTTT.

J is TRBJ1-1 and V is TRBV5-6; 9 bases are shared with TRBD1. V shed 3 bases and J 4 bases; nucleotides not matched to a gene: 10. CDR1 and CDR2 from the germline V gene are SGHDT and YYEEEE. This CDR3 is 16 amino acids long. Here the CDR3 reads CASSSYRGREITEAFF. The CDR3 bases are TGTGCCAGCAGCTCCTACAGGGGGCGAGAGATCACTGAAGCTTTCTTT.

The CDR3 sequence is CASSSGQFGYTF. The CDR3 nucleotides read TGTGCCAGTAGTAGCGGACAGTTCGGCTACACCTTC. The V gene is TRBV19, the J gene TRBJ1-2; perhaps TRBD1 as D (6 bases). Germline V gene lookup returns CDR1 LNHDA and CDR2 SQIVND (reference sequence). CDR3 length: 12 amino acids. Trimming removed 4 bases from V and 8 bases from J, with 11 bases in between.

The chain has TRBV11-2 and TRBJ1-1; D may be TRBD1 (5 bases). Trimming took 4 bases from V and 4 from J, leaving 25 bases between them. The CDR3 contains 18 residues. CDR1 and CDR2 (germline): SGHAT, FQNNGV. The CDR3 coding sequence is TGTGCCAGCAGCTCCCAACCATCTGTGGGGGGATCGCGCACTGAAGCTTTCTTT. The encoded protein is CASSSQPSVGGSRTEAFF.

The chain couples TRBV18 to TRBJ1-1; D is ambiguous. Germline lookup yields CDR1 KGHSH and CDR2 LQKENI. The CDR3 contains 16 residues. Trimming took 4 bases from V and 2 from J, leaving 17 bases between them. The CDR3 region is CASSLGLISGNTEAFF. The CDR3 DNA sequence: TGTGCCAGCTCACTAGGACTCATCTCGGGCAACACTGAAGCTTTCTTT.

This chain joins TRBV7-3 and TRBJ2-1; D not certain. Germline V gene sequence: CDR1 SGHTA, CDR2 FQGTGA. CDR3 length: 13 residues. The V end lost 2 bases, the J end lost 8 bases, and 10 bases lay between the germline ends. Written as DNA, the CDR3 is TGTGCCAGCAGCTTACGTAGCATAGATGAGCAGTTCTTC. Its translation is CASSLRSIDEQFF.

This rearrangement joins TRBV3-1 (or the pseudogene TRBV3-2) to TRBJ2-1; TRBD1 aligns across 7 bases. Germline CDR1 reads LGHDT; CDR2 reads YNNKEL (reference sequence). CDR3 length: 16 residues. Trimming took 4 bases from V and 6 from J; bases not matched to a gene: 12. The DNA of the CDR3 is TGTGCCAGCAGCCCTCTCTTGACAGGGAAGGGCAATGAGCAGTTCTTC. Its protein is CASSPLLTGKGNEQFF.

The chain has TRBV1 and TRBJ1-1. TRBV1 corresponds to a pseudogene. CDR3 length equals 18 residues. CDR3 sequence (DNA): TGCACCAGCAGCCAGGAATACTGGGACCGTGACATGAACACTGAAGCTTTCTTT. As protein: CTSSQEYWDRDMNTEAFF.

This chain links TRBV5-1 with TRBJ2-7; no reliable D call. The CDR3 is made up of 15 amino acids. Germline CDR1 reads SGHRS; CDR2 reads YFSETQ. The V and J ends lost 3 bases and 5 bases respectively, with 18 bases between them. The CDR3 reads CASSSGLHIYDEQYF. The DNA for the CDR3 is TGCGCCAGCAGCTCGGGCCTCCATATCTATGACGAGCAGTACTTC.

V gene TRBV28 combines with J gene TRBJ1-5; no definite D call. Trimming removed 4 bases from V and 1 base from J, with 17 bases in between. Germline V gene data show CDR1 as MDHEN and CDR2 as SYDVKM. The CDR3 extends over 17 amino acids. CDR3 region: CASSSNGVSTSNQPQHF. The CDR3 DNA is TGTGCCAGCAGTTCTAATGGGGTGAGCACAAGCAATCAGCCCCAGCATTTT. Using reference TRBV28 and TRBJ1-5 for the parts outside the CDR3, the full variable domain is DVKVTQSSRYLVKRTGEKVFLECVQDMDHENMFWYRQDPGLGLRLIYFSYDVKMKEKGDIPEGYSVSREKKERFSLILESASTNQTSMYLCASSSNGVSTSNQPQHFGDGTRLSIL.

The chain is built from TRBV10-2 and TRBJ1-1, with TRBD1 matching over 9 bases. This CDR3 has 13 amino acids. Germline-derived CDR1 and CDR2 are WSHSY and SAAADI. V lost 6 bases, J lost 7 bases, and 6 bases stayed unmatched. The CDR3 DNA sequence: TGCGCCAGCAGATCTGGACAGGGGAATGAAGCTTTCTTT. Its protein product is CASRSGQGNEAFF.

V and J are TRBV5-4 and TRBJ1-1, with a tentative D call TRBD1 (6 bases). Germline lookup yields CDR1 SGHNT and CDR2 YYREEE (reference sequence). The CDR3 totals 15 residues. Trimming cost V 1 base and J 0 bases, with 10 bases left between them. In DNA, the CDR3 is TGTGCCAGCAGCTTGCCAGGGGCTTTGAACACTGAAGCTTTCTTT. Its protein product is CASSLPGALNTEAFF.

The chain couples TRBV9 to TRBJ2-2, with D perhaps matching TRBD1 (6 bases). This CDR3 spans 13 amino acids. CDR1 SGDLS and CDR2 YYNGEE come from the germline V gene. The V end was cut by 0 bases, the J end by 6 bases, with 6 bases between. CDR3 sequence: CASSVGGPGELFF. The DNA of the CDR3 is TGTGCCAGCAGCGTAGGGGGGCCCGGGGAGCTGTTTTTT. The full variable domain, completed using reference TRBV9 and TRBJ2-2, is DSGVTQTPKHLITATGQRVTLRCSPRSGDLSVYWYQQSLDQGLQFLIQYYNGEERAKGNILERFSAQQFPDLHSELNLSSLELGDSALYFCASSVGGPGELFFGEGSRLTVL.

CDR3 protein: CATSDRGHTNSNEQFF. CDR3 nucleotide sequence: TGTGCCACCAGTGACAGGGGACATACTAATTCCAATGAGCAGTTCTTC. The chain is built from TRBV24-1 and TRBJ2-1; D is possibly TRBD1 (6 bases). The germline V gene has CDR1 KGHDR and CDR2 SFDVKD. The CDR3 totals 16 residues. Trimming stripped 4 bases from V and 6 bases from J, with 18 bases between.

The rearrangement joins TRBV28 to TRBJ1-1; no clear D. The CDR3 sequence is 13 residues long. Germline lookup yields CDR1 MDHEN and CDR2 SYDVKM. V lost 3 bases and J 6 bases, leaving 11 bases between the germline ends. CDR3 amino acids: CASSFVRLAEAFF. CDR3 in DNA: TGTGCCAGCAGTTTTGTTCGCCTGGCTGAAGCTTTCTTT.

This clone was seen only once. The CDR3 reads CASSPVAADTQYF. Written as DNA, the CDR3 is TGTGCCAGCTCACCAGTAGCGGCGGATACGCAGTATTTT. The rearrangement links TRBV18 to TRBJ2-3; a weak D match, TRBD2 (6 bases). The CDR3 loop spans 13 amino acids. V lost 2 bases and J lost 6, with 9 bases in between. The germline V gene encodes CDR1 KGHSH and CDR2 LQKENI.

This chain joins TRBV19 and TRBJ1-2; 7 nucleotides agree with TRBD1. This CDR3 spans 14 amino acids. V shed 7 bases, J shed 4 bases, and the junction held 9 bases outside the gene matches. CDR1 is LNHDA, CDR2 SQIVND, per germline (reference sequence). CDR3 DNA: TGTGCCAGTACCTCCGGGACAGTCCCCTATGGCTACACCTTC. It translates to CASTSGTVPYGYTF.

The J gene is TRBJ1-1, the V gene TRBV29-1, with a possible D match to TRBD1 (6 bases). The CDR3 loop spans 16 amino acids. Germline loops: CDR1 SQVTM, CDR2 ANQGSEA. The V end was cut by 7 bases, the J end by 7 bases, with 28 bases between. This chain's CDR3 is CSAALGGAKVYGEAFF. The CDR3 DNA reads as TGCAGCGCTGCCTTGGGGGGGGCTAAAGTTTACGGTGAAGCTTTCTTT. The full variable domain, in which reference TRBV29-1 and TRBJ1-1 provide the parts outside the CDR3, is SAVISQKPSRDICQRGTSLTIQCQVDSQVTMMFWYRQQPGQSLTLIATANQGSEATYESGFVIDKFPISRPNLTFSTLTVSNMSPEDSSIYLCSAALGGAKVYGEAFFGQGTRLTVV.

This clone was counted a few times. The CDR3 protein is CASSLDRVNSPLHF. The CDR3 region has the DNA TGTGCCAGCAGCTTGGACAGGGTAAATTCACCCCTCCACTTT. J is TRBJ1-6 and V is TRBV5-4, with D maybe TRBD1 (6 bases). The CDR3 totals 14 residues. Germline V gene data show CDR1 as SGHNT and CDR2 as YYREEE (reference sequence). V was clipped by 0 bases and J by 7 bases, with 8 bases between them.

The V gene is TRBV27, the J gene TRBJ2-7; tentatively, D is TRBD1 (6 bases). In germline, CDR1 is MNHEY, CDR2 SMNVEV (reference sequence). V dropped 4 bases and J dropped 7 bases, with 17 bases sitting between them. The CDR3 sequence is 14 residues long. This CDR3 reads CASSSETQGREQYF. CDR3 coding DNA: TGTGCCAGCAGTTCAGAAACCCAGGGGCGTGAGCAGTACTTC.

This chain connects TRBV7-2 to TRBJ2-3, with D uncertain. Germline CDR1 and CDR2: SGHTA and FQGNSA. The CDR3 spans 11 residues. Trimming cost V 2 bases and J 8 bases, with 5 bases left between them. The CDR3 reads CASSLLGTQYF. DNA for the CDR3: TGTGCCAGCAGCTTATTGGGTACGCAGTATTTT.

V gene TRBV4-2 combines with J gene TRBJ2-6, with D possibly TRBD2 on 6 matching bases. The CDR3 has 16 residues. Germline V gene sequence: CDR1 LGHNA, CDR2 YNFKEQ. Deletions cut 0 bases from V and 2 bases from J, with 8 bases between. Written as DNA, the CDR3 is TGTGCCAGCAGCCAAGAGGAGGGAGCTGGGGCCAACGTCCTGACTTTC. Its translation is CASSQEEGAGANVLTF.

To note about this clone: The sample holds other DNA sequences that translate to the same CDR3. CDR3 region: CASSPGLATDTQYF. The DNA for the CDR3 is TGTGCCAGCAGCCCGGGACTAGCTACAGATACGCAGTATTTT. The chain links TRBV7-2 to TRBJ2-3; 9 bases map to TRBD2. The CDR3 is 14 amino acids. V gave up 5 bases and J gave up 3 bases; unmatched junction bases: 3. Per the germline V gene, CDR1 is SGHTA and CDR2 is FQGNSA. Together with reference TRBV7-2 and TRBJ2-3, the CDR3 gives the full variable domain: GAGVSQSPSNKVTEKGKDVELRCDPISGHTALYWYRQSLGQGLEFLIYFQGNSAPDKSGLPSDRFSAERTGGSVSTLTIQRTQQEDSAVYLCASSPGLATDTQYFGPGTRLTVL.

The chain joins TRBV2 to TRBJ1-3; D gene uncertain. Germline-derived CDR1 and CDR2 are SNHLY and FYNNEI. With 6 bases removed from V and 0 bases from J, the gap between germline ends came to 12 bases. CDR3 length: 15 amino acids. The CDR3 spells CASSVGRFSGNTIYF. The CDR3 bases are TGTGCCAGCAGCGTTGGCAGATTCTCTGGAAACACCATATATTTT. Supplemented by reference TRBV2 and TRBJ1-3, the full variable domain reads EPEVTQTPSHQVTQMGQEVILRCVPISNHLYFYWYRQILGQKVEFLVSFYNNEISEKSEIFDDQFSVERPDGSNFTLKIRSTKLEDSAMYFCASSVGRFSGNTIYFGEGSWLTVV.

This chain links TRBV7-8 with TRBJ1-2; the D gene is possibly TRBD1 (5 bases). The germline V gene encodes CDR1 SGHVS and CDR2 FQNEAQ. V was shortened by 1 base and J by 5 bases, with 20 bases between the two germline ends. The CDR3 runs to 17 residues. The CDR3 coding sequence is TGTGCCAGCAGCTTAGAGGTCGCAGGCGGGACGTCGTATGGCTACACCTTC. This codes for CASSLEVAGGTSYGYTF.

The V call is TRBV9, the J call TRBJ2-1, with D uncertain. CDR3 size: 15 residues. Trimming removed 3 bases from V and 8 bases from J, with 18 bases in between. The germline gives CDR1 SGDLS, CDR2 YYNGEE. The CDR3 nucleotides read TGTGCCAGCAGCGAGGCAGCCCGGAATCAGGATGAGCAGTTCTTC. Its translation: CASSEAARNQDEQFF.